The 30 T cell receptor beta chains below were found in one sample sequenced in a study of blood T cell repertoires in COVID-19 (dated by TCRdb to about 2020). Libraries were made using the immunoSEQ multiplex PCR assay. What TCRdb holds here is the immuneACCESS table cut down to in-frame rearrangements. Part of the clones is not present; checked against another copy, under half of the missing clones reflect an unresolved V gene, and the others are unexplained. The sample contains 150,000 to 200,000 clones, over 75% of them found a single time. The ten largest make up 5.5% to 8% of the sample. Sequenced material: peripheral blood. All receptors derive from an elderly man with COVID-19, enrolled during active disease.

This chain connects TRBV4-3 to TRBJ1-4; 8 nucleotides line up with TRBD1. Germline CDR1 and CDR2: LGHNA and YSLEER. This CDR3 is 15 amino acids long. J gave up 8 bases and V 4 bases, and 9 bases lay outside the gene matches. CDR3: CASSRYRGEEEKLFF. The CDR3 DNA is TGCGCCAGCAGCCGCTACAGGGGGGAGGAGGAAAAACTGTTTTTT.

This clone appeared a few times. This rearrangement joins TRBV28 to TRBJ1-5; possible D gene TRBD1, 6 bases. Germline assignment: CDR1 MDHEN and CDR2 SYDVKM. V lost 7 bases to trimming and J lost 12 bases, with 16 bases between them. The CDR3 is 12 residues long. CDR3 coding DNA: TGTGCCAGCACTCCCCCCAGGGGTTACCAGCATTTT. It specifies CASTPPRGYQHF.

The chain combines TRBV5-1 with TRBJ2-3, with 13 bases matching TRBD2. Germline loops: CDR1 SGHRS, CDR2 YFSETQ. The CDR3 sequence is 16 residues long. J lost 5 bases, V lost 4 bases, and 7 bases had no gene match. The chain's CDR3 is CASSGWTSGGVDTQYF. CDR3 DNA sequence: TGCGCCAGCAGCGGCTGGACTAGCGGGGGTGTAGATACGCAGTATTTT.

CDR3 DNA sequence: TGTGCCAGCAGCGCGAGGGGGCCAGGAAACACCATATATTTT. As protein: CASSARGPGNTIYF. The chain has TRBV5-6 and TRBJ1-3; 7 bases are shared with TRBD1. The trim removed 4 bases at V and 4 bases at J, leaving 5 bases unmatched. This CDR3 is built from 14 residues. Germline assignment: CDR1 SGHDT and CDR2 YYEEEE.

The chain combines TRBV11-3 with TRBJ1-1, with D hard to call. V gave up 5 bases and J gave up 7 bases, with 11 bases separating them. CDR1 SGHNT and CDR2 YENEEA come from the germline V gene. The CDR3 is 12 amino acids. The CDR3 is CASSPQAGEAFF. CDR3 coding DNA: TGTGCCAGCAGCCCCCAGGCGGGTGAAGCTTTCTTT.

The genes are TRBV4-3 and TRBJ1-4; unclear D gene. The V gene lost 0 bases and the J gene lost 5 bases, with 10 bases spanning the gap. Germline V lookup: CDR1 LGHNA, CDR2 YSLEER. The CDR3 loop spans 15 amino acids. The CDR3 DNA follows: TGCGCCAGCAGCCAAGAAAGGGCGGGGAATGAAAAACTGTTTTTT. Amino acid sequence: CASSQERAGNEKLFF.

The chain combines TRBV29-1 with TRBJ2-6, with 7 nucleotides matching TRBD1. CDR1 and CDR2 from the germline V gene are SQVTM and ANQGSEA. V lost 7 bases, J lost 2 bases, and 2 bases stayed unmatched. The CDR3 contains 13 residues. For the CDR3, the DNA is TGCAGCGCCGGGACAGCTGGGGCCAACGTCCTGACTTTC. This sequence encodes CSAGTAGANVLTF.

V gene TRBV19 combines with J gene TRBJ2-1, with TRBD2 identical over 11 bases. The V and J ends lost 6 bases and 6 bases, in that order; junction bases with no gene match: 4. Looked up from germline, CDR1 is LNHDA and CDR2 is SQIVND (reference sequence). This CDR3 is built from 14 residues. Written as DNA, the CDR3 is TGTGCCAGTAGCCCGGGGACTAGCGGCAATGAGCAGTTCTTC. Protein product: CASSPGTSGNEQFF.

J is TRBJ2-2 and V is TRBV5-4, with TRBD1 identical over 8 bases. The trim removed 4 bases at V and 7 bases at J, leaving 9 bases unmatched. Germline-derived CDR1 and CDR2 are SGHNT and YYREEE (reference sequence). The CDR3 spans 15 residues. CDR3 sequence: CASSPQGAVRGELFF. In nucleotides, the CDR3 is TGTGCCAGCAGCCCCCAGGGGGCCGTGCGCGGGGAGCTGTTTTTT.

The chain joins TRBV19 to TRBJ1-5; D is perhaps TRBD1 (5 bases). Germline V gives CDR1 LNHDA, CDR2 SQIVND (reference sequence). The CDR3 runs 13 residues. The ends were cut back, 7 bases at V and 3 bases at J, with 10 bases in the middle. DNA of the CDR3: TGTGCCAGTATGGCAGGGAACAATCAGCCCCAGCATTTT. Its protein product is CASMAGNNQPQHF. The full variable domain, rest sourced from reference TRBV19 and TRBJ1-5, is DGGITQSPKYLFRKEGQNVTLSCEQNLNHDAMYWYRQDPGQGLRLIYYSQIVNDFQKGDIAEGYSVSREKKESFPLTVTSAQKNPTAFYLCASMAGNNQPQHFGDGTRLSIL.

The chain has TRBV10-3 and TRBJ1-1, with D uncertain. Deletions cut 6 bases from V and 10 bases from J, with 15 bases between. The length of the CDR3 is 12 residues. CDR1 and CDR2 (germline): ENHRY, SYGVKD. CDR3 region: CAIRSLTSGAFF. As DNA, the CDR3 is TGTGCCATCAGGTCTTTGACATCTGGAGCTTTCTTT.

The chain recombines TRBV7-2 with TRBJ2-3; a weak D match, TRBD1 (6 bases). The CDR3 contains 15 residues. The V gene lost 3 bases and the J gene lost 6 bases, with 16 bases spanning the gap. CDR1 is SGHTA, CDR2 FQGNSA, per germline. In nucleotides, the CDR3 is TGTGCCAGCAGCTTGACGACACAGGGTTCGGATACGCAGTATTTT. Protein product: CASSLTTQGSDTQYF.

The V gene is TRBV12-5, the J gene TRBJ1-3; D gene unclear. CDR3 length equals 12 residues. Between the trimmed V and J ends, which lost 0 bases and 7 bases, there was a span of 4 bases. The germline V gene has CDR1 LGHNT and CDR2 FRNRAP. The CDR3 coding sequence is TGTGCTAGTGGTTTGGTAGCCAACACCATATATTTT. This translates into CASGLVANTIYF.

The chain has TRBV4-1 and TRBJ2-3, with 7 positions matching TRBD2. The CDR3 consists of 17 residues. Germline V gene data show CDR1 as MGHRA and CDR2 as YSYEKL. J was trimmed by 1 base and V by 1 base; bases with no gene match: 8. The CDR3 sequence: CASSQAGGGLGTDTQYF. The CDR3 bases are TGCGCCAGCAGCCAAGCGGGGGGAGGCCTGGGCACAGATACGCAGTATTTT.

This chain's CDR3 is CASSLYGTEAFF. The CDR3 bases are TGTGCCAGCAGCCTATATGGCACTGAAGCTTTCTTT. The genes are TRBV7-9 and TRBJ1-1, with no clear D. V dropped 5 bases and J dropped 4 bases, with 8 bases sitting between them. The germline V gene has CDR1 SEHNR and CDR2 FQNEAQ (reference sequence). The CDR3 is 12 residues long.

This clone showed up just once. The V and J genes are TRBV18 and TRBJ1-2; unclear D gene. V was trimmed by 3 bases and J by 4 bases, leaving 9 bases between them. Germline CDR1 is KGHSH and CDR2 is LQKENI. This CDR3 contains 13 residues. CDR3 protein: CASSPAGPYGYTF. CDR3 nucleotides: TGTGCCAGCTCACCGGCAGGCCCCTATGGCTACACCTTC.

The J gene is TRBJ1-6, the V gene TRBV12-3 or TRBV12-4; 9 nucleotides match TRBD1. CDR3 length equals 13 residues. The J segment lost 9 bases and the V segment lost 8 bases, leaving 5 bases of the junction unmatched. The CDR3 protein is CASQGQGGSPLHF. CDR3 DNA sequence: TGTGCCAGCCAGGGACAGGGAGGTTCACCCCTCCACTTT.

In this sample, this clone turned up once. The rearrangement links TRBV6-5 to TRBJ1-1; maybe TRBD1 (5 bases). Trimming cost V 11 bases and J 1 base, with 14 bases left between them. From germline, CDR1 is MNHEY and CDR2 SVGAGI. The CDR3 spans 13 residues. CDR3 coding DNA: TGTGCCTCCGGGGGGGTCACGAACACTGAAGCTTTCTTT. Translated, it gives CASGGVTNTEAFF.

This chain connects TRBV5-1 to TRBJ2-1; TRBD1 is a possible D gene (5 bases). There are 14 residues in the CDR3. Germline V gene sequence: CDR1 SGHRS, CDR2 YFSETQ. Trimming took 2 bases from V and 2 from J, leaving 8 bases between them. The CDR3 loop reads CASSFDSPYNEQFF. For the CDR3, the DNA is TGCGCCAGCAGCTTTGACAGCCCCTACAATGAGCAGTTCTTC.

V and J are TRBV18 and TRBJ2-7; D is unclear. CDR3 length equals 16 residues. Germline-derived CDR1 and CDR2 are KGHSH and LQKENI. Trimming cost V 4 bases and J 6 bases, with 22 bases left between them. For the CDR3, the DNA is TGTGCCAGCTCACACTCGGTCCGAACCAGGCGTTCCGAGCAGTACTTC. Translated: CASSHSVRTRRSEQYF.

This clone has more than one count but fewer than ten. The chain couples TRBV19 to TRBJ1-5; no clear D gene. Looked up from germline, CDR1 is LNHDA and CDR2 is SQIVND (reference sequence). Trimming left V 4 bases short and J 6 bases short, with 7 bases between. The CDR3 loop spans 12 amino acids. CDR3 sequence (DNA): TGTGCCAGTAGTAGTGAGATTCAGCCCCAGCATTTT. The encoded protein is CASSSEIQPQHF.

The CDR3 bases are TGCGCCAGCAGGCCCGGGACTAGCGGGGGAGATGGGGAGCTGTTTTTT. The encoded protein is CASRPGTSGGDGELFF. The V and J genes are TRBV4-1 and TRBJ2-2; 14 bases match TRBD2. This CDR3 region has 16 residues. V was clipped by 6 bases and J by 8 bases; unmatched bases: 8. Germline values: CDR1 MGHRA, CDR2 YSYEKL.

The rearrangement joins TRBV6-5 to TRBJ1-3; D is possibly TRBD1 (5 bases). CDR1 and CDR2 (germline): MNHEY, SVGAGI. Trimming took off 6 bases at V and 0 bases at J, with 12 bases between the two ends. The CDR3 runs to 15 residues. This chain's CDR3 is CASSSNGASGNTIYF. For the CDR3, the DNA is TGTGCCAGCAGCTCGAATGGGGCCTCTGGAAACACCATATATTTT.

This chain connects TRBV6-5 to TRBJ1-1, with 10 bases matching TRBD1. The junction had 3 bases not matched to a gene; V was cut back by 6 bases and J by 2 bases. The germline gives CDR1 MNHEY, CDR2 SVGAGI. The CDR3 is made up of 14 amino acids. CDR3 in DNA: TGTGCCAGCAGCGGACAGGGGGTTAACACTGAAGCTTTCTTT. The encoded protein is CASSGQGVNTEAFF.

This clone has just a few counts. The V gene is TRBV18, the J gene TRBJ1-2, with D tentatively TRBD1 (5 bases). Germline V gives CDR1 KGHSH, CDR2 LQKENI. This CDR3 has 15 residues. V lost 3 bases, J lost 4 bases, and 15 bases lay in between. The CDR3 here is CASSPTLSQVYGYTF. The CDR3 nucleotides read TGTGCCAGCTCACCCACCCTCTCACAGGTCTATGGCTACACCTTC.

J is TRBJ2-1 and V is TRBV4-3, with D unclear. The germline gives CDR1 LGHNA, CDR2 YSLEER. V dropped 3 bases and J dropped 3 bases, with 12 bases sitting between them. CDR3 length: 15 residues. The CDR3 nucleotides are TGCGCCAGCAGCCACCGAGGCGTACGCTACAATGAGCAGTTCTTC. Translating gives CASSHRGVRYNEQFF.

This clone was observed a single time. The chain joins TRBV28 to TRBJ2-1; 9 bases map to TRBD2. There are 16 residues in the CDR3. The germline V gene encodes CDR1 MDHEN and CDR2 SYDVKM. Trimming removed 6 bases from V and 5 bases from J; junction bases left unmatched: 11. Here the CDR3 DNA reads TGTGCCAGCAGCTTCCCCCGCGGGGGGGTTAACAATGAGCAGTTCTTC. This translates into CASSFPRGGVNNEQFF. Filled out from reference TRBV28 and TRBJ2-1, the complete variable domain reads DVKVTQSSRYLVKRTGEKVFLECVQDMDHENMFWYRQDPGLGLRLIYFSYDVKMKEKGDIPEGYSVSREKKERFSLILESASTNQTSMYLCASSFPRGGVNNEQFFGPGTRLTVL.

This chain uses TRBV7-9 with TRBJ2-7, with no clear D. Germline V gene lookup returns CDR1 SEHNR and CDR2 FQNEAQ (reference sequence). V was cut by 3 bases and J by 5 bases, with 5 bases left in between. The CDR3 is 11 residues long. Here the CDR3 reads CASSFEDEQYF. CDR3 nucleotide sequence: TGTGCCAGCAGCTTTGAGGACGAGCAGTACTTC.

As to this clone: A junction boundary mismatches the germline segment, possibly from a read error. This sample also contains other DNA sequences that code for the same CDR3. J is TRBJ2-6 and V is TRBV7-3; D perhaps matches TRBD1 (6 bases). CDR1 and CDR2 from the germline V gene are SGHTA and FQGTGA. The CDR3 covers 16 residues. CDR3 amino acids: CASSSQGFSGANVLTF. The CDR3 DNA follows: TGTGCCAGCAGCTCACAGGGATTTTCTGGGGCCAACGTCTTGACTTTC.

The chain uses TRBV18 and TRBJ1-1; TRBD1 is a possible D gene (5 bases). Trimming pared 4 bases from V and 1 base from J, leaving 16 bases between. The length of the CDR3 is 16 residues. Germline V gives CDR1 KGHSH, CDR2 LQKENI. The DNA of the CDR3 is TGTGCCAGCTCACGCCCATCGGGACTCAGGAACACTGAAGCTTTCTTT. Translated: CASSRPSGLRNTEAFF.